This T cell receptor beta chain is drawn from a study of cytomegalovirus exposure and HLA in healthy donors. Study summary: In terms of ancestry, the Caucasian-associated cluster contained roughly 80% of the roughly 360 genotyped donors.

The CDR3 is 13 residues long. V was pared by 2 bases and J by 6 bases, with 10 bases between. Germline lookup yields CDR1 MNHEY and CDR2 SVGAGI. A multiplex PCR was run with 60 Vbeta primers and 13 Jbeta primers. Methods used by the authors: In a later analysis, the count reached approximately 80 million unique TCR beta chains, with 9 million to 11 million shared. Profiled with immunoSEQ multiplex PCR; TCRdb holds only in-frame clones, not every one. D and trimming were read from the DNA, whereas the V and J calls and clone size are those reported in that table. This sample carries more than 12,000 clones, 60% to 70% of them seen once, and the ten largest clones take roughly 15%.

The chain carries TRBV6-5 and TRBJ1-2, with D uncertain. The TCR comes from a woman aged 45-65 years in good health and CMV-seropositive. The material sequenced was PBMCs. In DNA, the CDR3 is TGTGCCAGCAGTTACCTCCCAGTTGATGGCTACACCTTC. Encoded protein: CASSYLPVDGYTF.